This TCR beta chain was obtained from a study of cytomegalovirus exposure and HLA in healthy donors. Amplification used 60 Vbeta primers and 13 Jbeta primers. The repertoire was sequenced with immunoSEQ multiplex PCR; TCRdb's copy has only in-frame clones and lacks some. The data hold 130,000 or so clones, with around 78% observed a single time. Details on this clone: The antigen remains unidentified.

CDR1 is GTSNPN, CDR2 SVGIG, per germline (reference sequence). J gave up 7 bases and V 7 bases, and 11 bases lay outside the gene matches. The CDR3 runs 15 residues. Study observations and caveats: In vitro testing confirmed three CMV-associated chains as specific for CMV antigens.

This receptor was obtained from a woman aged 18-30 years in good health and CMV-seronegative. The V and J genes are TRBV30 and TRBJ2-7; TRBD2 aligns across 15 bases. Sequencing used PBMCs. The CDR3 loop reads CAFAQGLAGGQEQYF. CDR3 sequence (DNA): TGTGCCTTTGCCCAAGGACTAGCGGGAGGGCAAGAGCAGTACTTC. The variable domain in full, with the rest retrieved from reference TRBV30 and TRBJ2-7, is SQTIHQWPATLVQPVGSPLSLECTVEGTSNPNLYWYRQAAGRGLQLLFYSVGIGQISSEVPQNLSASRPQDRQFILSSKKLLLSDSGFYLCAFAQGLAGGQEQYFGPGTRLTVT.